The present entry profiles one T cell receptor beta chain with its context. Its antigen remains unidentified. Libraries targeted TCR beta using 5' RACE with UMIs. Reprocessing the 5' RACE reads, TCRdb reports a single entry for every CDR3 protein and omits DNA. This sample's table reports around 19,000 distinct CDR3 sequences. The study used negative magnetic separation to enrich total CD8+ T cells. This CDR3 is 17 amino acids long. Germline CDR1 and CDR2: SGHTA and FQGNSA. These data are taken from a study of human CD8 memory T cell subsets. Study outcomes and limitations: Diversity was similarly high in stem-like memory and precursor exhausted T cells, which was not the case for effector memory cells.

The origin of this receptor is a human donor in good health. The chain joins TRBV7-2 to TRBJ2-3; TCRdb gives TRBD1 as the D gene, but with no DNA this cannot be confirmed. The sequencing sample was made of CD8+ T cells from PBMCs. The CDR3 spells CASSLGPTETSTDTQYF. The full variable domain, in which reference TRBV7-2 and TRBJ2-3 provide the parts outside the CDR3, is GAGVSQSPSNKVTEKGKDVELRCDPISGHTALYWYRQSLGQGLEFLIYFQGNSAPDKSGLPSDRFSAERTGGSVSTLTIQRTQQEDSAVYLCASSLGPTETSTDTQYFGPGTRLTVL.